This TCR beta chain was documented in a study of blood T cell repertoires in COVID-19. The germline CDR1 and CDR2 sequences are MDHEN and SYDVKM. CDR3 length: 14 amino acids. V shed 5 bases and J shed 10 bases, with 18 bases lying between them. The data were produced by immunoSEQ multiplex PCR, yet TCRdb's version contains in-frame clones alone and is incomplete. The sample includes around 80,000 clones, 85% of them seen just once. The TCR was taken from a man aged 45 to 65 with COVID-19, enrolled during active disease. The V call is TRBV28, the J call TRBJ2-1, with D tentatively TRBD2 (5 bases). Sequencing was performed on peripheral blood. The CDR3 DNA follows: TGTGCCAGCAGTCCTCCGCGGCTAGCACCCGAGCAGTTCTTC. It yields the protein CASSPPRLAPEQFF.